The 23 T cell receptor beta chains below all came from one sample that was sequenced in a study of blood T cell repertoires in COVID-19. Profiling relied on immunoSEQ multiplex PCR, and the TCRdb table lists in-frame clones only, not all of them. The sample has about 230,000 clones, approximately 82% seen once. Sample: peripheral blood. These receptor sequences come from a man in his forties who had recovered from COVID-19.

This clone was observed once. The CDR3 bases are TGTGCCAGCTCACCGAACAGGGTTTCCTATGGCTACACCTTC. Residues: CASSPNRVSYGYTF. The chain recombines TRBV18 with TRBJ1-2; tentatively, D is TRBD1 (6 bases). V was clipped by 3 bases and J by 4 bases, with 12 bases between them. The CDR3 spans 14 residues. Germline V gene lookup returns CDR1 KGHSH and CDR2 LQKENI.

The chain links TRBV7-5 to TRBJ2-7; the table names TRBD1, a call not compared with the DNA. TRBV7-5 represents a pseudogene. This CDR3 has 17 residues. In nucleotides, the CDR3 is TGTGTCAGAAACGTAACAAACCGACAGGGTACAGCCTACGAGCAGTACTTC. This encodes CVRNVTNRQGTAYEQYF.

This clone was observed a handful of times. The V call is TRBV19, the J call TRBJ1-3; weak D call: TRBD1 (5 bases). Trimming took 10 bases from V and 0 from J, leaving 13 bases between them. This CDR3 is 14 amino acids long. The V gene's germline CDR1 is LNHDA and CDR2 SQIVND (reference sequence). Here the CDR3 reads CATKTANSGNTIYF. The CDR3 nucleotides are TGTGCCACCAAGACAGCTAACTCTGGAAACACCATATATTTT.

The chain joins TRBV19 to TRBJ2-7; no clear D gene. Trimming left V 7 bases short and J 0 bases short, with 13 bases between. This CDR3 has 14 amino acids. CDR1 and CDR2 (germline): LNHDA, SQIVND (reference sequence). DNA of the CDR3: TGTGCCAGTAAGAACCAGGTTAACTCCTACGAGCAGTACTTC. As protein: CASKNQVNSYEQYF.

The chain uses TRBV5-1 and TRBJ1-1, with D tentatively TRBD1 (5 bases). CDR1 and CDR2 (germline): SGHRS, YFSETQ. The germline V and J ends were trimmed by 0 bases and 3 bases, with 12 bases remaining between them. The CDR3 covers 15 residues. Here the CDR3 reads CASSLDAGRYTEAFF. In nucleotides, the CDR3 is TGCGCCAGCAGCTTGGACGCGGGGCGGTACACTGAAGCTTTCTTT. The full variable domain, completed using reference TRBV5-1 and TRBJ1-1, is KAGVTQTPRYLIKTRGQQVTLSCSPISGHRSVSWYQQTPGQGLQFLFEYFSETQRNKGNFPGRFSGRQFSNSRSEMNVSTLELGDSALYLCASSLDAGRYTEAFFGQGTRLTVV.

The chain combines TRBV11-2 with TRBJ1-2; D is unresolved. Trimming shortened V by 2 bases and J by 4 bases, and 14 bases separated the two germline ends. CDR1 is SGHAT, CDR2 FQNNGV, per germline. This CDR3 is built from 15 residues. In nucleotides, the CDR3 is TGTGCCAGCAGCTTATACGAGGATGGAAGCTATGGCTACACCTTC. Translation gives CASSLYEDGSYGYTF.

V usage is TRBV5-1 and J usage is TRBJ2-5; 14 nucleotides match TRBD2. Germline CDR1 SGHRS, CDR2 YFSETQ. The CDR3 consists of 16 residues. J was trimmed by 4 bases and V by 0 bases; bases with no gene match: 2. For the CDR3, the DNA is TGCGCCAGCAGCTTGGGGACTAGCGGGGGGCCAGAGACCCAGTACTTC. Its translation is CASSLGTSGGPETQYF.

The CDR3 nucleotides are TGTGCCAGCAGCTTGGCCGGGGAGGTGGGGACCCAGTACTTC. It is translated as CASSLAGEVGTQYF. The chain joins TRBV5-5 to TRBJ2-5; D is possibly TRBD2 (6 bases). V was clipped by 0 bases and J by 7 bases, with 13 bases between them. The CDR3 consists of 14 residues. From germline, CDR1 is SGHKS and CDR2 YYEKEE (reference sequence).

The rearrangement links TRBV10-3 to TRBJ1-1; D is perhaps TRBD1 (5 bases). Trimming took off 9 bases at V and 2 bases at J, with 16 bases between the two ends. This CDR3 has 14 amino acids. Germline CDR1 reads ENHRY; CDR2 reads SYGVKD. Written as DNA, the CDR3 is TGTGCCATGGGGCTTGGTGGAAGAAACACTGAAGCTTTCTTT. The encoded protein is CAMGLGGRNTEAFF.

The chain joins TRBV3-1 (or the pseudogene TRBV3-2) to TRBJ2-3; possibly TRBD2 for D (5 bases). The CDR3 covers 14 residues. The V end lost 1 base, the J end lost 8 bases, and 13 bases lay between the germline ends. Germline loops: CDR1 LGHDT, CDR2 YNNKEL (reference sequence). CDR3 nucleotides: TGTGCCAGCAGCCAAGGGGAGATCGGGCTTACGCAGTATTTT. Its protein product is CASSQGEIGLTQYF.

V usage is TRBV5-1 and J usage is TRBJ2-1, with TRBD2 matching over 16 bases. The length of the CDR3 is 17 residues. J was trimmed by 10 bases and V by 3 bases; bases with no gene match: 10. Looked up from germline, CDR1 is SGHRS and CDR2 is YFSETQ. CDR3 in amino acids: CASSSGTSGRAQEEQFF. CDR3 nucleotide sequence: TGCGCCAGCAGCTCCGGGACTAGCGGGAGGGCCCAGGAGGAGCAGTTCTTC.

The chain employs TRBV6-5 and TRBJ2-5, with a tentative D call TRBD1 (6 bases). The CDR3 runs to 13 residues. Germline lookup yields CDR1 MNHEY and CDR2 SVGAGI. The ends were cut back, 7 bases at V and 5 bases at J, with 14 bases in the middle. CDR3 in DNA: TGTGCCAGCAACGGCAGGGGAGTGGAGACCCAGTACTTC. The encoded protein is CASNGRGVETQYF.

The J gene is TRBJ1-2, the V gene TRBV7-2, with D perhaps matching TRBD1 (6 bases). Germline V gives CDR1 SGHTA, CDR2 FQGNSA. The length of the CDR3 is 12 residues. CDR3 region: CASYPGALGYTF. CDR3 bases: TGTGCGAGTTATCCAGGGGCGCTCGGCTACACCTTC.

A remark on this clone: Different DNA sequences within this sample yield the same CDR3. This chain joins TRBV6-2 or TRBV6-3 and TRBJ1-1; weak D call: TRBD1 (5 bases). The V gene lost 3 bases and the J gene lost 5 bases, with 10 bases spanning the gap. In germline, CDR1 is MNHEY, CDR2 SVGEGT. The CDR3 length is 13 residues. The CDR3 bases are TGTGCCAGCAGTTATTCGGGGGTAACTGAAGCTTTCTTT. It codes for CASSYSGVTEAFF.

The chain employs TRBV29-1 and TRBJ2-5; unclear D gene. V was cut by 3 bases and J by 5 bases, with 10 bases left in between. The CDR3 extends over 12 amino acids. Germline V gene lookup returns CDR1 SQVTM and CDR2 ANQGSEA. The CDR3 region has the DNA TGCAGCGTTGAGGGCATGGCGGAGACCCAGTACTTC. It translates to CSVEGMAETQYF.

The rearrangement uses TRBV30 and TRBJ1-2; 11 nucleotides line up with TRBD1. This CDR3 spans 12 amino acids. Trimming removed 4 bases from V and 7 bases from J; junction bases left unmatched: 2. Germline-derived CDR1 and CDR2 are GTSNPN and SVGIG (reference sequence). CDR3 coding DNA: TGTGCCTGGACCGGGACAGGGGGTGGCTACACCTTC. Amino acid sequence: CAWTGTGGGYTF.

This clone appeared a single time. This chain uses TRBV7-2 with TRBJ2-4; TRBD2 matches at 7 bases. Germline values: CDR1 SGHTA, CDR2 FQGNSA. Unmatched junction bases numbered 9, after V lost 4 bases and J lost 9 bases. The CDR3 extends over 14 amino acids. CDR3 sequence (DNA): TGTGCCAGCAGCTCCCCCAGGGAGGGGTCCATTCAGTACTTC. It translates to CASSSPREGSIQYF. The whole variable domain, remainder taken from reference TRBV7-2 and TRBJ2-4, is GAGVSQSPSNKVTEKGKDVELRCDPISGHTALYWYRQSLGQGLEFLIYFQGNSAPDKSGLPSDRFSAERTGGSVSTLTIQRTQQEDSAVYLCASSSPREGSIQYFGAGTRLSVL.

This rearrangement joins TRBV5-4 to TRBJ2-6, with D possibly matching TRBD2 (6 bases). From germline, CDR1 is SGHNT and CDR2 YYREEE (reference sequence). CDR3 length: 18 residues. The V gene lost 4 bases and the J gene lost 4 bases, with 21 bases spanning the gap. As DNA, the CDR3 is TGTGCCAGCAGCGGTGTTCCTGGGGGAGGCACCGGGGCCAACGTCCTGACTTTC. This encodes CASSGVPGGGTGANVLTF.

The chain combines TRBV5-4 with TRBJ1-2; the match to TRBD1 covers 10 bases. The V gene's germline CDR1 is SGHNT and CDR2 YYREEE (reference sequence). J was trimmed by 5 bases and V by 3 bases; bases with no gene match: 7. CDR3 length: 15 amino acids. CDR3 protein: CASSSETGGRYGYTF. The CDR3 bases are TGTGCCAGCAGCTCCGAGACAGGGGGCCGATATGGCTACACCTTC.

This chain's CDR3 is CASRQQVYSNQPQHF. The CDR3, as DNA: TGTGCCAGCAGGCAACAGGTTTATAGCAATCAGCCCCAGCATTTT. V is TRBV6-5 and J is TRBJ1-5; D is possibly TRBD1 (5 bases). Trimming removed 6 bases from V and 0 bases from J, with 12 bases in between. The CDR3 runs to 15 residues. Germline lookup yields CDR1 MNHEY and CDR2 SVGAGI.

The chain's CDR3 is CASSPPGQGPATYEQYF. CDR3 in DNA: TGTGCCAGCAGCCCCCCCGGTCAGGGCCCCGCCACCTACGAGCAGTACTTC. The chain joins TRBV11-2 to TRBJ2-7; maybe TRBD1 (5 bases). Per germline, CDR1 SGHAT and CDR2 FQNNGV. This CDR3 is 17 amino acids long. Trimming shortened V by 5 bases and J by 2 bases, and 22 bases separated the two germline ends.

This clone was seen a few times. The rearrangement links TRBV4-1 to TRBJ1-2; D gene unclear. V lost 3 bases, J lost 7 bases, and 12 bases lay in between. In germline, CDR1 is MGHRA, CDR2 YSYEKL. The CDR3 runs 13 residues. CDR3 residues: CASSHVDWSGYTF. The DNA of the CDR3 is TGCGCCAGCAGCCATGTGGATTGGAGTGGCTACACCTTC.

A word on this clone: Different DNA sequences within this sample yield the same CDR3. This rearrangement joins TRBV5-6 to TRBJ2-7; weak D call: TRBD2 (5 bases). V lost 5 bases and J 1 base, leaving 7 bases between the germline ends. Germline V CDR1 and CDR2: SGHDT, YYEEEE. This CDR3 comprises 12 residues. The CDR3 nucleotides are TGTGCCAGCAGTCGGGGATCCTACGAGCAGTACTTC. Translation gives CASSRGSYEQYF.